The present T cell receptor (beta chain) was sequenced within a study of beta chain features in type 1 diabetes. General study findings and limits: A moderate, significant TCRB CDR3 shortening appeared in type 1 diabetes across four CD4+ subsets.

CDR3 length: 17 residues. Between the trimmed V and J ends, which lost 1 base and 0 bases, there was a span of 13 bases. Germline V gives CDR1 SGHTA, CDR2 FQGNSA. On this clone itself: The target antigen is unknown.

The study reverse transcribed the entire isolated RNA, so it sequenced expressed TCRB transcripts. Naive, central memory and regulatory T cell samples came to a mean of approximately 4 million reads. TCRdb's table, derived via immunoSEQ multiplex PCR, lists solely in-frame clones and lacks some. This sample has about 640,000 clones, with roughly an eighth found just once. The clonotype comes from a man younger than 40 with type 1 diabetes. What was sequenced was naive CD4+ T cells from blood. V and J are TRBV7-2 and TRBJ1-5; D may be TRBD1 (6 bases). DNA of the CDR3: TGTGCCAGCAGCTTAGACGGGACAAGTTATAGCAATCAGCCCCAGCATTTT. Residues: CASSLDGTSYSNQPQHF.